This note documents a single TCR beta chain sequence. Its cognate antigen has yet to be identified. No much larger clonotype is one base removed from it; base qualities were not supplied. The CDR3 regions of human TCRbeta chains were subjected to immunosequencing. As for the original processing: TCRs in the repertoires were matched against a reference library of SARS-CoV-2-specific TCRs that had been generated with the MIRA antigen-specificity platform. Breadth meant the fraction of unique TCRs that were SARS-CoV-2-associated, whereas depth meant the fraction of total T cells that were SARS-CoV-2-associated. Using the MIRA data, each spike-specific TCR was assigned both to the spike region to which the TCR was reactive and to a CD4 or CD8 class. Log10-transformed breadth and depth values were compared by one-way ANOVA with Sidak's multiple comparisons tests. What TCRdb holds here is the immuneACCESS table cut down to in-frame rearrangements. Part of the clones is not present; checked against another copy, under half of the missing clones reflect an unresolved V gene, and the others are unexplained. V and J calls and clone size follow that table, whereas D and trimming were derived from the DNA. In this sample the table shows about 190,000 clones, around 90% of which occur a single time. Of the sample, around 3.6% is held by the ten largest clones.

In light of the paper, this sample's time point label describes: about 28 days (+/-7) after the second vaccine dose. The treatment or condition label here, explained by the study, means: meningococcal conjugate vaccine given as trial control. The vaccinee samples were drawn from two UK trials, COV001 and COV002, one of which was a single-blind randomized controlled phase 2/3 trial testing AZD1222 (ChAdOx1 nCoV-19) in healthy adults. For TCRbeta chain sequencing, PBMC samples from trial participants were taken at day 0 and at day 28 after the second dose. Spanning cysteine to phenylalanine, the CDR3 consists of 18 amino acids. Here the CDR3 DNA is all that survives: 54 bases in frame from base 1. Trimming leaves V shorter by 5 bases and J shorter by 4 bases, with the junction holding 11 bases beyond the gene matches. The germline V gene specifies MNHEY as CDR1 and SVGEGT as CDR2. The data were taken from a study of T cell responses to AZD1222 COVID-19 vaccine (TCRdb year 2021). In terms of the full investigation: A total of approximately 240 trial participants underwent TCR sequencing, of whom about 200 had received two doses of AZD1222 and some 25 had received two doses of the MenACWY control vaccine. Trial participants were enrolled by age into subgroups of 18-55, 56-69 and 70-plus years, and around 140, 26 and 57 TCR-sequenced participants, respectively, were included in these subgroups. Findings and caveats that apply to the study as a whole: Because no day 14 peak-response samples were available, the repertoires could be characterized only after the peak T cell response. The 56-69-year group was small, and its depth increase did not reach significance, likely because of low power. After two AZD1222 doses, both the breadth and the depth of spike-specific TCRs were significantly higher than at day 0 and than in MenACWY recipients. Conclusions about previously exposed vaccinees are limited, since just 6 or 7 AZD1222 recipients were seropositive for SARS-CoV-2 at baseline. Participants were mostly white British, with more females than males. The authors suggested clonal diversity may have been underestimated. The whole spike protein was spanned by vaccine-associated CD4 TCRs, and dominant responses were seen in regions 160-218 and 743-854. Reportedly, almost half of the unique spike-specific TCRs recognized epitopes lying outside the regions that are mutated in the B.1.351 and B.1.1.7 variants.

This TCR was recovered from an adult who received the MenACWY meningococcal vaccine as a control. The sequences come from peripheral blood, collected 28 days after the second dose of the MenACWY control vaccine. The chain links TRBV6-2 or TRBV6-3 with TRBJ2-2, with TRBD2 identical over 12 junction bases. Here is the DNA: TGTGCCAGCAGTCCGCCGTCTGGACTAGCGGGGTTCACCGGGGAGCTGTTTTTT. Translated, it gives CASSPPSGLAGFTGELFF.